Shown below are 6 T cell receptor beta chains from a single sample sequenced in a study of blood T cell repertoires in COVID-19. Data came from immunoSEQ multiplex PCR; TCRdb stores just in-frame clones and leaves some out. The data hold about 240,000 clones, with 85% to 90% observed a single time. Source material: peripheral blood. These receptors were taken from a woman in her forties or fifties with COVID-19, enrolled during active disease.

Details on this clone: One junction end does not reproduce the germline sequence, and a read error may be involved. The V call is TRBV5-8, the J call TRBJ1-6; unclear D gene. Germline values: CDR1 SGHTS, CDR2 YDEGEE. The CDR3 runs to 16 residues. The CDR3 DNA is TGTGCCAGCAGCGCCGAGGCCGAGAGCTATCATTCACCCCTCCACTTT. Its translation: CASSAEAESYHSPLHF.

The gene calls are TRBV6-2 or TRBV6-3 and TRBJ2-5; perhaps TRBD2 as D (6 bases). The CDR3 loop spans 15 amino acids. Germline V CDR1 and CDR2: MNHEY, SVGEGT. V was trimmed by 4 bases and J by 1 base, leaving 13 bases between them. CDR3 DNA: TGTGCCAGCAGTTTCGCCGGGACTCCCCAAGAGACCCAGTACTTC. As protein: CASSFAGTPQETQYF.

The chain couples TRBV6-5 to TRBJ1-5; D uncertain. V lost 6 bases and J lost 0, with 12 bases in between. CDR1 is MNHEY and CDR2 is SVGAGI in the germline V gene. This CDR3 region has 15 residues. The CDR3 spells CASRPDGYSNQPQHF. DNA for the CDR3: TGTGCCAGCAGGCCCGACGGGTATAGCAATCAGCCCCAGCATTTT.

The chain recombines TRBV12-3 or TRBV12-4 with TRBJ2-7, with TRBD1 as a possible D gene (5 bases). The CDR3 totals 13 residues. Between the trimmed V and J ends, which lost 5 bases and 1 base, there was a span of 9 bases. CDR3 coding DNA: TGTGCCAGCAGTCAGCAGGGTTCCTACGAGCAGTACTTC. Its translation is CASSQQGSYEQYF.

The genes are TRBV5-1 and TRBJ1-2; D call uncertain. V gave up 4 bases and J gave up 2 bases, with 12 bases separating them. Germline loops: CDR1 SGHRS, CDR2 YFSETQ. The CDR3 consists of 14 residues. The CDR3 sequence: CASSLPTANYGYTF. In DNA form, the CDR3 reads TGCGCCAGCAGCCTCCCCACAGCCAACTATGGCTACACCTTC.

The chain employs TRBV9 and TRBJ2-3; possible D gene TRBD2, 6 bases. Germline V gives CDR1 SGDLS, CDR2 YYNGEE. The V gene lost 3 bases and the J gene lost 6 bases, with 17 bases spanning the gap. CDR3 length: 15 amino acids. As DNA, the CDR3 is TGTGCCAGCAGCGCGAGTAGTACGGGGGTCGATACGCAGTATTTT. It is translated as CASSASSTGVDTQYF.